This TCR beta chain was sequenced in a study of blood T cell repertoires in COVID-19. Overall study context: Sample material is recorded as cDNA or gDNA derived from T cells, B-cell-depleted T cells, or PBMCs.

From germline, CDR1 is SGDLS and CDR2 YYNGEE. The germline V and J ends were trimmed by 4 bases and 4 bases, with 17 bases remaining between them. The CDR3 length is 15 residues. A Seattle source enrolled patients during active infection and followed them longitudinally. Per the study methods: For nucleated cells, counts were estimated from reference gene primer amplification. Sequencing used immunoSEQ multiplex PCR; TCRdb keeps in-frame clones, though not all of them. D and trimming come from the DNA, and the V and J calls and clone size come from that table. The sample lists approximately 150,000 clones, around 90% occurring once.

The sequenced sample was peripheral blood. The receptor comes from a human donor with COVID-19, enrolled during active disease. The donor label of this sample is uncertain. The rearrangement links TRBV9 to TRBJ1-1; TRBD1 might be the D (6 bases). The CDR3 nucleotides are TGTGCCAGCAGCCAGACCTCTACAGGGATCACTGAAGCTTTCTTT. This sequence encodes CASSQTSTGITEAFF.